This TCR beta chain was observed in a study of human T cells and chemical hapten exposure. The overall study: There were weekly diphenylcyclopropenone doses to the scalp for patients throughout the roughly 25-week study. The variation in per-sample TCR yields arose mainly from small differences in pooled library volumes.

Study-wide results and limits: There was a positive correlation between PT1 expanded TCR counts and patch test score.

TCRdb called the RACE reads again in MiXCR, with one record for every CDR3 protein. The data contain about 120,000 distinct CDR3 sequences, roughly 15% of them singletons. This clonotype has only a few counts. The antigen remains undetermined. This sample's time point: patch test 1, 2 weeks after DPC sensitization. Treatment denoted: therapeutic diphenylcyclopropenone sensitization with weekly scalp DPC. Alopecia patients deemed DPC-suitable, aged 18 to 70, excluding pregnancy. Trimming left V 2 bases short and J 3 bases short, with 9 bases between. Germline-derived CDR1 and CDR2 are SQVTM and ANQGSEA. There are 13 residues in the CDR3.

Sample: whole blood, taken in connection with sensitization to the hapten diphenylcyclopropenone (DPC). This sequence originates from a man aged 18 to 30 with alopecia areata. Some clones in this sample may be carry-over from other donors' samples. The chain carries TRBV29-1 and TRBJ2-3; D not resolved. For the CDR3, the DNA is TGCAGCGTTGAAAGGAGTTTTACAGATACGCAGTATTTT. Its translation is CSVERSFTDTQYF.